The 8 T cell receptor beta chains reported below all come from one sample, sequenced in a study of regulatory T cells in long-lasting Graves disease. Both iRepertoire HTBI primers and Arm-PCR of CDR3 regions were used to build the TCR beta libraries. TCRdb reprocessed the multiplex PCR reads via MiXCR and lists one record per CDR3 protein. In the table there are more than 400,000 distinct CDR3 sequences, 16% of which are singletons. Time point given: newly diagnosed GD, antithyroid drugs for less than 3 months. The TCR library was prepared using RNA isolated from PBMCs. These sequences were also reported in another study, on T cells in Graves' hyperthyroidism and ophthalmopathy.

Sequences were derived from peripheral blood mononuclear cells (PBMCs), sampled at new diagnosis, from a patient treated with antithyroid drugs. These receptors were taken from a woman aged 25 to 39 with Graves disease.

This clonotype was counted a few times. At one end the junction does not follow the germline gene, possibly because of a read error. The rearrangement links TRBV25-1 to TRBJ2-1; the D is unclear. Germline V gene data show CDR1 as MGHDK and CDR2 as SYGVNS. The CDR3 runs to 15 residues. Here the CDR3 DNA reads TGTGCCGGCAGTGATACCTCCCCCTCCTACAATGAGCAGTTCTTC. Protein sequence: CAGSDTSPSYNEQFF.

This clonotype was counted ten times or more. The rearrangement uses TRBV7-2 and TRBJ1-1; D gene ambiguous. Trimming shortened V by 5 bases and J by 0 bases, and 10 bases separated the two germline ends. This CDR3 is 14 amino acids long. Germline CDR1 SGHTA, CDR2 FQGNSA. This chain's CDR3 is CASSPVPMNTEAFF. CDR3 bases: TGTGCCAGCAGCCCAGTCCCGATGAACACTGAAGCTTTCTTT.

As concerns this clonotype: Possible read error: a much larger clone is one base away. In DNA form, the CDR3 reads TGTGCCAGCATACCGCAGGGGGGCACTGAAGCTTTCTTT. Residues: CASIPQGGTEAFF. The chain couples TRBV6-2 or TRBV6-3 to TRBJ1-1, with 7 bases aligning to TRBD1. The length of the CDR3 is 13 residues. From germline, CDR1 is MNHEY and CDR2 SVGEGT. Unmatched junction bases numbered 6, after V lost 7 bases and J lost 4 bases.

This chain connects TRBV7-9 to TRBJ2-1; D gene ambiguous. With 1 base removed from V and 6 bases from J, the gap between germline ends came to 16 bases. This CDR3 is built from 16 residues. Looked up from germline, CDR1 is SEHNR and CDR2 is FQNEAQ (reference sequence). The CDR3 spells CASSLDRRPAGNEQFF. Written as DNA, the CDR3 is TGTGCCAGCAGCTTAGATCGGCGGCCCGCCGGCAATGAGCAGTTCTTC.

This clonotype has ten or more counts. The rearrangement links TRBV6-1 to TRBJ2-2, with D perhaps TRBD2 (5 bases). The CDR3 extends over 14 amino acids. CDR1 and CDR2 from the germline V gene are MNHNS and SASEGT. The ends were cut back, 7 bases at V and 7 bases at J, with 16 bases in the middle. The CDR3 sequence: CASTALAWGGELFF. The CDR3 DNA follows: TGTGCCAGCACGGCCTTAGCGTGGGGCGGGGAGCTGTTTTTT.

This clonotype was recorded at least ten times. The chain couples TRBV20-1 to TRBJ2-3; 11 nucleotides align to TRBD2. Unmatched junction bases numbered 6, after V lost 4 bases and J lost 3 bases. The CDR3 has 15 amino acids. Germline CDR1 DFQATT, CDR2 SNEGSKA (reference sequence). Here the CDR3 DNA reads TGCAGTGCTATGCCCCTAGCGGGAGGAACAGATACGCAGTATTTT. Amino acids: CSAMPLAGGTDTQYF.

This clonotype was counted a few times. CDR3 loop: CASSPRGGGPHGGELFF. In DNA, the CDR3 is TGTGCCAGCAGCCCGAGGGGGGGAGGCCCCCATGGCGGGGAGCTGTTTTTT. J is TRBJ2-2 and V is TRBV9; tentative D call: TRBD2 (7 bases). The CDR3 consists of 17 residues. Germline V gene sequence: CDR1 SGDLS, CDR2 YYNGEE. Trimming left V 4 bases short and J 7 bases short, with 23 bases between.

The chain's CDR3 is CASSLDPGRNYGYTF. The CDR3 DNA is TGTGCCAGCAGCTTAGATCCGGGACGGAACTATGGCTACACCTTC. The chain combines TRBV7-9 with TRBJ1-2; D may be TRBD1 (5 bases). Germline V gives CDR1 SEHNR, CDR2 FQNEAQ (reference sequence). This CDR3 is built from 15 residues. Trimming stripped 1 base from V and 2 bases from J, with 11 bases between. Based on the CDR3 plus reference TRBV7-9 and TRBJ1-2, the full variable domain is DTGVSQNPRHKITKRGQNVTFRCDPISEHNRLYWYRQTLGQGPEFLTYFQNEAQLEKSRLLSDRFSAERPKGSFSTLEIQRTEQGDSAMYLCASSLDPGRNYGYTFGSGTRLTVV.